This TCR beta chain was retrieved from a study of cytomegalovirus exposure and HLA in healthy donors. Findings and limits, study-wide: Later examination showed HLA-associated TCR beta chains had greater clonal expansion than equally common others. A later analysis linked a missense DCLRE1C variant to TCR beta V- and J-gene trimming.

This PCR relied on a set of 60 Vbeta primers and 13 Jbeta primers. Method: immunoSEQ multiplex PCR; TCRdb's copy keeps in-frame clones and lacks some. The sample has approximately 190,000 clones, roughly 70% seen once; the top ten hold less than 2%. For this clone: Its antigen remains unknown.

Germline V gene lookup returns CDR1 SQVTM and CDR2 ANQGSEA. The CDR3 extends over 14 amino acids. V trimming: 4 bases; J trimming: 2 bases; junction bases outside the gene matches: 2. This TCR was recovered from a woman younger than 45 in good health and CMV-seronegative. The specimen sequenced was PBMCs. This chain joins TRBV29-1 and TRBJ2-6, with 7 bases that match TRBD1. The CDR3 here is CSVVTGAGANVLTF. The CDR3 nucleotides are TGCAGCGTTGTTACAGGGGCTGGGGCCAACGTCCTGACTTTC.